The entry below gives a single TCR beta chain sequence along with its context. This clone's antigen is unknown. No base-level quality is on record; no much larger clone is a single base apart. This record belongs to a study of blood T cell repertoires in COVID-19 (dated by TCRdb to the early 2020s). Concerning the study at large: Collaborator samples came from the United States, Italy and Spain and covered acute and convalescent phases of COVID-19. The material from the prospective study consisted of cDNA or gDNA derived from T cells, B-cell-depleted T cells, or PBMCs. Subjects who had been exposed to COVID-19, were actively infected with it, or had recovered from it provided the deeply sampled blood TCRbeta repertoires that made up the dataset. The repertoires were released in a freely available public database intended as a resource for research on the immune response to SARS-CoV-2. Samples were obtained from the ongoing ImmuneRACE study (first 160 participants) and from about 1,300 subjects provided by 6 global collaborators. The sample metadata nearly always contained a de-identified subject ID, COVID-19 status, age in years and sex. HLA class I and class II types, where available, came from metadata supplied by the sample provider rather than from assay-based typing. Broader findings and caveats from the paper: The quantity of clinical and demographic metadata differed by source and by participant and was supplied without curation.

V was cut back by 6 bases and J by 4 bases, leaving a gap of 8 bases between them. The CDR3 sequence holds 12 residues, the cysteine and phenylalanine included. This entry keeps only the CDR3 DNA: 36 bases, framed from base 1. CDR1 MNHEY and CDR2 SMNVEV are derived from the germline V gene (reference sequence). Samples from volunteer blood donors who had recovered from COVID-19 were contributed by a second Seattle source. The collaborating institutions used their own protocols to collect whole blood in K2EDTA tubes. For TCRbeta analysis, collaborators shipped samples in one of three forms: frozen whole blood, isolated PBMCs, or DNA extracted from either of those sample types. TCRbeta CDR3 regions were amplified from genomic DNA using the immunoSEQ Assay, a bias-controlled multiplex PCR. Under the source paper's analysis protocol: Nucleated cell counts per sample were estimated from amplification of reference gene primers within the assay. To quantify the absolute abundance of each unique TCRbeta CDR3 rearrangement, sequence reads were collapsed and filtered. Productive Simpson clonality was computed per sample as the square root of Simpson's diversity index over productive rearrangements. Not all clones reach the TCRdb copy of this immuneACCESS table, which keeps in-frame sequences only. Checked studies attribute under half of the gap to unresolved V genes and leave the rest unexplained. V, J and clone size reflect that table, while D and trimming were determined from the DNA. The sample contains roughly 250,000 clones, approximately 86% of them found a single time. The leading ten clones occupy about 9.2% of the sample.

The sequence came from a man aged 40-50 years who had recovered from COVID-19. The chain joins TRBV27 to TRBJ2-3; no D gene is confidently identified. Sequencing used peripheral blood. The CDR3 protein is CASRHYADTQYF. In nucleotide form, the sequence is TGTGCCAGCAGACACTATGCAGATACGCAGTATTTT.